Each of the 5 T cell receptor beta chains below was sequenced from the same sample in a study of cytomegalovirus exposure and HLA in healthy donors. Primers included in the PCR were 60 Vbeta and 13 Jbeta primers. TCRdb keeps only in-frame clones here, not all; method: immunoSEQ multiplex PCR. The sample yields about 82,000 clones, over 9.5% seen once. Material for sequencing was PBMCs. Source of these receptors: a man aged 55 to 69 in good health and CMV-seropositive.

This clone was seen only a few times. The V and J genes are TRBV18 and TRBJ1-2; no clear D gene. Trimming removed 2 bases from V and 3 bases from J, with 4 bases in between. The CDR3 sequence is 12 residues long. Per germline, CDR1 KGHSH and CDR2 LQKENI. The CDR3 sequence is CASSPGHYGYTF. In DNA, the CDR3 is TGTGCCAGCTCACCAGGGCACTATGGCTACACCTTC.

There are many counts of this clone. The rearrangement joins TRBV6-5 to TRBJ2-1; 7 bases agree with TRBD1. Germline CDR1 and CDR2: MNHEY and SVGAGI. The length of the CDR3 is 16 residues. With V trimmed by 0 bases and J by 4 bases, 6 bases remained unmatched. CDR3 loop: CASSYSNRGPYNEQFF. In DNA form, the CDR3 reads TGTGCCAGCAGTTACTCGAACAGGGGACCTTACAATGAGCAGTTCTTC.

This clone was observed a handful of times. The chain has TRBV30 and TRBJ2-1; 10 bases map to TRBD2. CDR3 length: 17 residues. Germline lookup yields CDR1 GTSNPN and CDR2 SVGIG (reference sequence). Trimming took 0 bases from V and 7 from J; bases not matched to a gene: 12. CDR3 in DNA: TGTGCCTGGAGTGTACCCCAACTAGCGGGATTAAAGAATGAGCAGTTCTTC. Residues: CAWSVPQLAGLKNEQFF. The full variable domain, with the rest looked up from reference TRBV30 and TRBJ2-1, is SQTIHQWPATLVQPVGSPLSLECTVEGTSNPNLYWYRQAAGRGLQLLFYSVGIGQISSEVPQNLSASRPQDRQFILSSKKLLLSDSGFYLCAWSVPQLAGLKNEQFFGPGTRLTVL.

This clone was detected only a few times. The chain employs TRBV15 and TRBJ2-1, with 13 nucleotides matching TRBD2. Germline CDR1 LNHNV, CDR2 YYDKDF (reference sequence). The CDR3 totals 16 residues. V was clipped by 0 bases and J by 7 bases; unmatched bases: 3. The CDR3 spells CATSRDPGLAGNEQFF. Here the CDR3 DNA reads TGTGCCACCAGCAGAGACCCGGGACTAGCGGGGAATGAGCAGTTCTTC. The variable domain in full, with the rest retrieved from reference TRBV15 and TRBJ2-1, is DAMVIQNPRYQVTQFGKPVTLSCSQTLNHNVMYWYQQKSSQAPKLLFHYYDKDFNNEADTPDNFQSRRPNTSFCFLDIRSPGLGDTAMYLCATSRDPGLAGNEQFFGPGTRLTVL.

This clone was detected only a few times. This likely comes from a read error, as the CDR3 has no conserved phenylalanine or tryptophan at its end. The chain has TRBV19 and TRBJ2-3; D might be TRBD1 (6 bases). Germline V gene lookup returns CDR1 LNHDA and CDR2 SQIVND (reference sequence). CDR3 length: 16 residues. CDR3 DNA sequence: TGTGCAAGTAGTAGGACAGAAGTATATAGCACAGATACGCAGTATGTT. This codes for CASSRTEVYSTDTQYV.